This T cell receptor (beta chain) was sequenced during a study of CD8+ T cells in alopecia areata. General observations from the study: Relative to normal scalp, lesional scalp, especially alopecia totalis/universalis, showed higher clonality.

Trimming left V 4 bases short and J 3 bases short, with 12 bases between. The germline CDR1 and CDR2 sequences are MGHDK and SYGVNS. This CDR3 comprises 14 residues. In each case, RNA was isolated and then reverse transcribed into cDNA as the sequencing template. Clones were read by immunoSEQ multiplex PCR, and TCRdb kept only the in-frame ones, dropping some. The table shows roughly 150,000 clones, with approximately 53% occurring only once. For this clone: Antigen specificity is unknown.

Lesional scalp punch biopsies and peripheral blood were collected from alopecia areata patients. Isolation of CD4+ and CD8+ T cells from PBMCs was achieved by sorting. This sequence joins TRBV25-1 and TRBJ1-1; maybe TRBD1 (5 bases). The receptor comes from a human donor with alopecia areata. Source: CD8+ T cells sorted from blood, taken at week 0. The CDR3 sequence: CASSAGMRYTEAFF. CDR3 sequence (DNA): TGTGCCAGCAGTGCAGGGATGCGATACACTGAAGCTTTCTTT.